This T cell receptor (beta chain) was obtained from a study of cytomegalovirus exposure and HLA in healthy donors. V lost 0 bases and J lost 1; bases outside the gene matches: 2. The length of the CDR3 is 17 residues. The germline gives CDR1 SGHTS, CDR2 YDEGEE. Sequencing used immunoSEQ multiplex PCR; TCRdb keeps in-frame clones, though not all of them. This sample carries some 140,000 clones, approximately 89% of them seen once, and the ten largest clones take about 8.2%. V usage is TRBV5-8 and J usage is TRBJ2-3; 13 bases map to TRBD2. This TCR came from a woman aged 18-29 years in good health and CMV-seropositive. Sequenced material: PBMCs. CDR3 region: CASSLAGTSGGTDTQYF. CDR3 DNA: TGTGCCAGCAGCTTGGCGGGGACTAGCGGGGGCACAGATACGCAGTATTTT.